This TCR beta chain was recovered during a study of beta chain features in type 1 diabetes. Study in general: On cell yields, gender and age, patients and healthy donors were similar. Examination of sorted cells across all samples involved over 95 million cells.

This clone was found a few times. The antigen remains undetermined. Other DNA sequences of this sample code for an identical CDR3. General study points: In comparison with healthy donors, patients had naive, central memory and Treg TCRB repertoires that appeared more similar.

The CDR3 is 14 residues long. CDR1 and CDR2 (germline): SGHRS, YFSETQ. The junction had 3 bases not matched to a gene; V was cut back by 2 bases and J by 4 bases. The investigators reverse transcribed all of the isolated RNA, so they sequenced expressed TCRB transcripts. An average of about 1.01 million reads was obtained from stem cell-like memory T cell samples. TCRdb's copy holds only in-frame clones and misses some; the assay was immunoSEQ multiplex PCR. In the table there are tens of thousands of clones, roughly 31% of which are singletons. The chain has TRBV5-1 and TRBJ1-3; 7 positions agree with TRBD1. This clonotype was obtained from a woman aged 18-29 years in good health. Material: stem cell memory CD4+ T cells from blood. Here the CDR3 reads CASSLTGAGNTIYF. The CDR3 DNA reads TGCGCCAGCAGCTTAACAGGGGCAGGAAACACCATATATTTT.